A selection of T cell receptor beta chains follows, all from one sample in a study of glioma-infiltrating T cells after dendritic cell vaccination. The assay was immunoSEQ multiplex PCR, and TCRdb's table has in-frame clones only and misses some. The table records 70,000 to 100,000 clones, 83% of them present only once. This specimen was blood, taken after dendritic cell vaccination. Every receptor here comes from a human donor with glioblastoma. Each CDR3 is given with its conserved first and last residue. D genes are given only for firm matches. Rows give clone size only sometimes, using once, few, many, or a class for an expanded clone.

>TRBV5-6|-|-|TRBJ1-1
CASSLYLLENTEAFF
TGTGCCAGCAGCTTGTACCTTTTAGAGAACACTGAAGCTTTCTTT
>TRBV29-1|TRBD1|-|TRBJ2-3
CSAGQGAVNTQYF
TGCAGCGCGGGACAGGGGGCTGTAAATACGCAGTATTTT
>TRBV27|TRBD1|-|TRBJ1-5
CASSSTTGSQPQHF
TGTGCCAGCAGTTCAACGACAGGGAGTCAGCCCCAGCATTTT
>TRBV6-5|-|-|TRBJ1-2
CASTSRGAVHYGYTF
TGTGCCAGCACGTCCCGCGGGGCAGTTCACTATGGCTACACCTTC
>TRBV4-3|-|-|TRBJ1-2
CASSQVWGRGNYGYTF
TGCGCCAGCAGCCAAGTTTGGGGGCGAGGGAACTATGGCTACACCTTC
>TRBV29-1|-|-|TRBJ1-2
CSVEGGQGGDGYTF
TGCAGCGTTGAAGGAGGTCAGGGAGGTGATGGCTACACCTTC
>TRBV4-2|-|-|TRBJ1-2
CASSQDKAEHYGYTF
TGTGCCAGCAGCCAAGATAAAGCGGAACACTATGGCTACACCTTC
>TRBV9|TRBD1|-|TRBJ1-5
CASSLEGQGNQPQHF
TGTGCCAGCAGCCTCGAGGGACAGGGAAATCAGCCCCAGCATTTT
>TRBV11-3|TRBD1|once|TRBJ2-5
CASSRTGLETQYF
TGTGCCAGCAGCCGGACAGGGTTAGAGACCCAGTACTTC
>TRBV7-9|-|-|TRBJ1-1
CASSLDGQMNTEAFF
TGTGCCAGCAGCTTAGACGGACAGATGAACACTGAAGCTTTCTTT
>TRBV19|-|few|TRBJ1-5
CASSASWGNNQPQHF
TGTGCCAGTAGTGCCTCGTGGGGCAACAATCAGCCCCAGCATTTT
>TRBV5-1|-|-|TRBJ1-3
CASSLSSGIGNTIYF
TGCGCCAGCAGCTTGAGTAGCGGAATAGGAAACACCATATATTTT
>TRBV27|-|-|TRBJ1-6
CASRPQRPQDNSPLHF
TGTGCCAGCAGGCCTCAGCGCCCCCAAGATAATTCACCCCTCCACTTT
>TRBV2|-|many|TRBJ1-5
CASTRQFNQPQHF
TGTGCCAGCACACGACAGTTTAATCAGCCCCAGCATTTT
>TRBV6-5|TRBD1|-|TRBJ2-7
CASSYLAGQGYEQYF
TGTGCCAGCAGTTACTTAGCGGGACAGGGGTACGAGCAGTACTTC
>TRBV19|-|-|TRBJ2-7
CASTPRHLGAYEQYF
TGTGCCAGTACGCCCAGACATCTCGGGGCCTACGAGCAGTACTTC
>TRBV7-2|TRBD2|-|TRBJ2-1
CASSPFSGSYNEQFF
TGTGCCAGCAGCCCATTTAGCGGGTCTTACAATGAGCAGTTCTTC
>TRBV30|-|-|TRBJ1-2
CAWSGQYYGYTF
TGTGCCTGGAGTGGACAGTACTATGGCTACACCTTC
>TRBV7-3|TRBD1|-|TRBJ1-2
CASSLSGQGEGYTF
TGTGCCAGCAGCCTATCGGGACAGGGAGAGGGCTACACCTTC
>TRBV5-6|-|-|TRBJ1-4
CASSLFLIGEKLFF
TGTGCCAGCAGCTTGTTTTTGATTGGCGAAAAACTGTTTTTT
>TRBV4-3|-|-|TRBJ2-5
CASSQDIRLQETQYF
TGCGCCAGCAGCCAAGATATTCGACTCCAAGAGACCCAGTACTTC
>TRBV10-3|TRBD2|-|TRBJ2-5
CAHSGGQTQYF
TGTGCCCATAGCGGGGGACAGACCCAGTACTTC
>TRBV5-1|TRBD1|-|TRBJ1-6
CASSLGQDSSPLHF
TGCGCCAGCAGCCTAGGACAGGATTCCTCACCCCTCCACTTT
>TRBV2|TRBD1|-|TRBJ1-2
CASTGDSYGYTF
TGTGCCAGCACGGGGGACAGCTATGGCTACACCTTC
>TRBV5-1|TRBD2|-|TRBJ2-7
CASTPRERGFNYEQYF
TGCGCCAGCACCCCGAGAGAGCGGGGGTTCAATTACGAGCAGTACTTC
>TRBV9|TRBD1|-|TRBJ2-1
CASKPGQANNEQFF
TGTGCCAGCAAACCGGGACAGGCTAACAATGAGCAGTTCTTC
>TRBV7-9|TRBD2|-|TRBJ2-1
CASSFLRGGVFEQFF
TGTGCCAGCAGCTTTTTGCGGGGGGGCGTGTTTGAGCAGTTCTTC
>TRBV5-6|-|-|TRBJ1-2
CASSQTRPQYGYTF
TGTGCCAGCAGCCAGACAAGGCCCCAGTATGGCTACACCTTC
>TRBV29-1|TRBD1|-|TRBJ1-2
CSAGQGYGYTF
TGCAGCGCGGGACAGGGCTATGGCTACACCTTC
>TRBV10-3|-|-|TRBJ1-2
CAISDLYGYTF
TGTGCCATCAGTGATCTCTATGGCTACACCTTC
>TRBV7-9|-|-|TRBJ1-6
CASTRGDLRNSPLHF
TGTGCCAGTACCAGGGGTGATTTGAGAAATTCACCCCTCCACTTT
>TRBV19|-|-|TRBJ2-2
CASSTGGELFF
TGTGCCAGTAGTACGGGCGGGGAGCTGTTTTTT
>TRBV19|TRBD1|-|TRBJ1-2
CASSQDRAYGYTF
TGTGCCAGTAGCCAGGACAGGGCCTATGGCTACACCTTC
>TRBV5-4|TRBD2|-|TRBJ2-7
CASSLGLAGNYEQYF
TGTGCCAGCAGCTTGGGACTAGCGGGGAACTACGAGCAGTACTTC
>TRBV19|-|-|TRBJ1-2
CAIRTRVGSDGYTF
TGTGCCATCCGAACCAGGGTGGGCTCGGATGGCTACACCTTC
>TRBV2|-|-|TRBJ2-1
CASKQGAVNEQFF
TGTGCCAGCAAGCAGGGCGCGGTCAATGAGCAGTTCTTC
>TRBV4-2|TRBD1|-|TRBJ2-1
CASSQVWDREIHEQFF
TGTGCCAGCAGCCAAGTATGGGACAGGGAGATCCATGAGCAGTTCTTC
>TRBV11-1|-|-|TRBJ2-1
CASSLPGDNEQFF
TGTGCCAGCAGCCTCCCCGGGGACAATGAGCAGTTCTTC
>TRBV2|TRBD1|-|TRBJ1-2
CASSGEGGEGYTF
TGTGCCAGCAGTGGGGAAGGGGGCGAAGGCTACACCTTC